This is a list of T cell receptor beta chains from one sample in a study of blood T cell repertoires in COVID-19. The repertoire was sequenced with immunoSEQ multiplex PCR; TCRdb's copy has only in-frame clones and lacks some. The sample shows about 160,000 clones, around 84% of them seen only once. Sequencing used peripheral blood. The origin of the receptors is a human donor with acute or convalescent COVID-19. The donor label of this sample is uncertain. Each CDR3 is given with its conserved first and last residue. Each record gives: D gene, V gene, J gene, clone size, CDR3 protein, CDR3 DNA. A D gene is named only where the DNA matches it firmly. Expanded clones get a size class; other rows say once, few or many, or leave the size out.

-,TRBV18,TRBJ1-1,-,CASSPWGGENTEAFF,TGTGCCAGCTCACCCTGGGGAGGGGAGAACACTGAAGCTTTCTTT
TRBD2,TRBV15,TRBJ2-2,-,CATSRDQTSGGRNTGELFF,TGTGCCACCAGCAGAGATCAAACTAGCGGGGGCCGCAACACCGGGGAGCTGTTTTTT
-,TRBV3-1/TRBV3-2,TRBJ1-6,-,CASSQDRRGATYNSPLHF,TGTGCCAGCAGCCAAGATCGGCGGGGGGCAACCTATAATTCACCCCTCCACTTT
-,TRBV11-3,TRBJ1-2,-,CASSADTNYGYTF,TGTGCCAGCAGCGCCGACACAAACTATGGCTACACCTTC
-,TRBV15,TRBJ1-5,-,CATSGRTDYQPQHF,TGTGCCACCAGCGGACGGACAGACTATCAGCCCCAGCATTTT
-,TRBV7-9,TRBJ2-7,-,CASSLADGTTSYEQYF,TGTGCCAGCAGCTTAGCGGATGGGACAACCTCCTACGAGCAGTACTTC
-,TRBV11-2,TRBJ2-7,-,CASSLDQRITLYEQYF,TGTGCCAGCAGCTTAGATCAGAGGATCACCCTATACGAGCAGTACTTC
-,TRBV7-9,TRBJ1-5,-,CASSLASGPSNQPQHF,TGTGCCAGCAGCTTAGCGTCTGGGCCTAGCAATCAGCCCCAGCATTTT
TRBD2,TRBV2,TRBJ2-2,-,CASRGRGLAGANTGELFF,TGTGCCAGCAGGGGCCGAGGGCTAGCGGGGGCGAACACCGGGGAGCTGTTTTTT
-,TRBV3-1/TRBV3-2,TRBJ1-6,-,CASSPNSGAQYNSPLHF,TGTGCCAGCAGCCCCAATTCAGGGGCCCAATATAATTCACCCCTCCACTTT
-,TRBV11-2,TRBJ1-1,few,CASSLEGAEAFF,TGTGCCAGCAGCTTAGAGGGAGCTGAAGCTTTCTTT
TRBD1,TRBV7-9,TRBJ2-5,-,CASGDGQGVETQYF,TGTGCCAGCGGAGATGGACAGGGAGTAGAGACCCAGTACTTC
-,TRBV9,TRBJ2-5,-,CASSKLGGEKQETQYF,TGTGCCAGCAGCAAGTTGGGGGGAGAGAAGCAAGAGACCCAGTACTTC
TRBD2,TRBV3-1/TRBV3-2,TRBJ2-1,-,CASSAGLADYNEQFF,TGTGCCAGCAGCGCGGGACTAGCGGATTACAATGAGCAGTTCTTC
-,TRBV2,TRBJ1-3,-,CASSTLRGGNTIYF,TGTGCCAGCAGCACTTTGAGAGGGGGAAACACCATATATTTT
TRBD1,TRBV19,TRBJ2-7,-,CASSGHRGTYEQYF,TGTGCCAGTAGTGGACACAGGGGGACCTACGAGCAGTACTTC
-,TRBV10-3,TRBJ1-3,-,CAIYGAASSGNTIYF,TGTGCCATCTATGGGGCAGCCTCCTCTGGAAACACCATATATTTT
TRBD1,TRBV5-1,TRBJ2-1,-,CASSPQTGTVNEQFF,TGCGCCAGCAGCCCGCAAACAGGGACAGTCAATGAGCAGTTCTTC
TRBD2,TRBV30,TRBJ2-2,-,CALPGGTGELFF,TGTGCTTTGCCCGGGGGGACCGGGGAGCTGTTTTTT
TRBD1,TRBV11-3,TRBJ1-4,-,CASRTTGSETNEKLFF,TGTGCCAGCAGAACGACAGGGTCGGAAACTAATGAAAAACTGTTTTTT
-,TRBV5-1,TRBJ2-2,-,CASRVGRSNTGELFF,TGCGCCAGCAGGGTGGGCAGGTCTAACACCGGGGAGCTGTTTTTT
-,TRBV7-4,TRBJ2-1,-,CASSSYYLGASYNEQFF,TGTGCCAGCAGCTCGTACTACCTCGGCGCGTCCTACAATGAGCAGTTCTTC
-,TRBV6-5,TRBJ2-1,-,CASRPARQRYNEQFF,TGTGCCAGCCGCCCCGCGCGGCAGCGCTACAATGAGCAGTTCTTC
-,TRBV2,TRBJ1-5,once,CASSPERGNQPQHF,TGTGCCAGCAGTCCGGAGAGGGGGAATCAGCCCCAGCATTTT
-,TRBV20-1,TRBJ1-2,-,CSAPEQGGYTF,TGCAGTGCCCCTGAGCAGGGTGGCTACACCTTC
TRBD1,TRBV29-1,TRBJ2-7,-,CSARETGGSYEQYF,TGCAGCGCTAGGGAGACAGGGGGGTCCTACGAGCAGTACTTC
TRBD1,TRBV18,TRBJ1-3,-,CASSLQQGAGGNTIYF,TGTGCCAGCTCGCTTCAACAGGGGGCAGGTGGAAACACCATATATTTT
TRBD1,TRBV5-1,TRBJ1-1,-,CASSPGQGANTEAFF,TGCGCCAGCAGCCCGGGACAGGGGGCGAACACTGAAGCTTTCTTT
-,TRBV30,TRBJ2-5,-,CAWSVLDREVTQYF,TGTGCCTGGAGTGTACTTGACAGGGAGGTGACCCAGTACTTC
-,TRBV30,TRBJ1-1,few,CAWGFGEGAREAFF,TGTGCCTGGGGCTTCGGGGAGGGTGCCCGTGAAGCTTTCTTT
-,TRBV5-8,TRBJ2-3,-,CASSFSTRSDTQYF,TGTGCCAGCAGCTTTTCAACTAGGTCAGATACGCAGTATTTT
TRBD1,TRBV5-4,TRBJ2-5,-,CASSRQGMLETQYF,TGTGCCAGCAGCCGACAGGGAATGCTCGAGACCCAGTACTTC
-,TRBV7-2,TRBJ1-2,-,CASTLLGRADGYTF,TGTGCCAGCACCCTACTCGGGCGAGCGGATGGCTACACCTTC
TRBD1,TRBV19,TRBJ1-5,-,CASSTGQGARGNQPQHF,TGTGCCAGTAGTACGGGACAGGGGGCAAGGGGCAATCAGCCCCAGCATTTT
TRBD1,TRBV19,TRBJ1-2,once,CASTGTVSRWGGYTF,TGTGCCAGTACCGGGACAGTATCCCGGTGGGGTGGCTACACCTTC
-,TRBV9,TRBJ1-4,once,CASSVDSLNEKLFF,TGTGCCAGCAGCGTAGACAGCCTTAATGAAAAACTGTTTTTT
TRBD1,TRBV7-9,TRBJ1-2,-,CASSQQGATADGYTF,TGTGCCAGCAGCCAACAGGGGGCGACGGCCGATGGCTACACCTTC
TRBD2,TRBV7-3,TRBJ2-1,-,CASSAEPGLAGGEQFF,TGTGCCAGCAGCGCGGAACCGGGACTAGCGGGGGGCGAACAGTTCTTC
TRBD1,TRBV7-3,TRBJ2-2,-,CASSRGQGPNTGELFF,TGTGCCAGCAGCCGGGGACAGGGGCCGAACACCGGGGAGCTGTTTTTT
TRBD1,TRBV18,TRBJ1-2,-,CASGDRENTF,TGTGCCAGCGGGGACAGGGAGAACACCTTC
TRBD1,TRBV7-8,TRBJ1-1,-,CASSPLTGAGTEAFF,TGTGCCAGCAGCCCATTGACAGGGGCTGGCACTGAAGCTTTCTTT
TRBD1,TRBV18,TRBJ1-2,-,CASSLDRPANYGYTF,TGTGCCAGCTCTCTGGACAGGCCCGCTAACTATGGCTACACCTTC
-,TRBV10-3,TRBJ1-2,-,CAISESISQGFNYGYTF,TGTGCCATCAGTGAGTCAATCAGCCAGGGGTTTAACTATGGCTACACCTTC
-,TRBV6-6,TRBJ2-5,-,CASMAGLGGTQYF,TGTGCCAGCATGGCAGGACTTGGTGGGACCCAGTACTTC
TRBD2,TRBV5-4,TRBJ2-1,-,CASSLSGGGWYNEQFF,TGTGCCAGCAGCTTGAGCGGCGGGGGGTGGTACAATGAGCAGTTCTTC
-,TRBV6-5,TRBJ1-6,-,CASSRTANNSPLHF,TGTGCCAGCAGCAGGACAGCGAATAATTCACCCCTCCACTTT
-,TRBV9,TRBJ2-7,-,CASSERGYSYEQYF,TGTGCCAGCAGCGAACGGGGTTACTCCTACGAGCAGTACTTC
TRBD1,TRBV24-1,TRBJ2-3,-,CATSDLPGRGPTDTQYF,TGTGCCACCAGTGATCTTCCGGGCAGGGGGCCGACAGATACGCAGTATTTT